Here is one TCR beta chain with its context. Its target antigen remains unknown. No base quality information exists; no much larger clone differs at one position. The sample comes from a study of cytomegalovirus exposure and HLA in healthy donors (dated by TCRdb to about 2017). About the study as a whole: An earlier analysis of roughly 500 of the donors reported approximately 290 Gb of sequence data and some 120 million unique TCR beta sequences from approximately 180 million T cells. An early release that covered about 600 HLA-typed donors contained 300 to 350 gigabases of sequencing data and around 85 million unique TCR sequences. To predict cytomegalovirus infection status, the study combined high-throughput TCR immunosequencing, statistical association of individual TCRs with disease status, and machine learning. Rather than using new phenotypic data, the later analysis identified candidate immune exposures from TCR beta sequences and from how often those sequences occurred across donors. Donor age, sex, ethnicity and CMV serostatus were compiled alongside the repertoire data. About 5 DR-DQ haplotypes were handled as single units for association and clustering, since linkage in the cohort was strong. Every discovery cohort repertoire had been produced on one sequencing platform. Across around 400 genotyped donors of the cohort, an average of about 250,000 unique TCR beta nucleotide sequences per donor were sequenced, and 15% to 20% of those sequences were non-productive. Genome-wide SNP genotypes for about 60% of the roughly 670 donors were used in a later genetic analysis, which treated that subset as a discovery cohort. The genetic ancestry cluster associated with self-reported Caucasian donors included over 80% of the 398 genotyped donors. In a later analysis, previously published TCR beta repertoires from about 670 donors were re-analyzed and high-resolution HLA genotyping was added so that TCR occurrence patterns could be studied. In addition to the first cohort of 650 to 800 subjects, a separate validation cohort of 120 different subjects was used. To decide whether each TCR beta V gene segment behaved as functional or pseudogenic, an earlier analysis of fewer than 750 of the donors relied on high-throughput TCR beta sequencing. The study profiled the T cell repertoires of 500 to 800 subjects by immunosequencing and related them to cytomegalovirus serostatus. The number of typed donors differed by locus: roughly 620-630 for A, B, C, DRB1 and DQB1; 500 to 550 for DQA1; approximately 600 for DPA1; and 400 to 480 for DPB1. The study was designed to test whether signatures of past pathogen exposure could be identified by cataloging public T cell receptors. HLA typing covered class I and class II loci at four-digit resolution. Overall study outcomes, separate from this receptor: The study gave a list of some 150 TCR beta chains associated with cytomegalovirus. Specific HLA alleles were associated with 16,951 TCR beta sequences at a false discovery rate of 0.05 in a later analysis. A later analysis found that most CMV-associated TCR beta chains appeared HLA-restricted, with HLA associations seemingly driven largely by CMV exposure. HLA typing was unavailable for some donors at each locus, so association tests used only the typed subset. In vitro tests confirmed that three of the cytomegalovirus-associated TCR beta chains recognize cytomegalovirus antigens. In a later analysis, HLA-associated TCR beta chains were found to be more clonally expanded and to have lower generation probabilities than equally common non-associated chains. In a later analysis, TCR association rates were found to vary across HLA loci, with the most associated TCRs seen for DRB1 alleles and the fewest for HLA-C alleles. Because counts were too low, fewer than 20 rarely observed V segments, including chromosome 9 orphons, were excluded from the earlier analysis of 587 of the donors. A later genetic analysis associated a missense DCLRE1C variant with V-gene and J-gene trimming of TCR beta chains, and an independent cohort replicated the association. It was suggested by the authors that the approach could potentially be generalized to other disease states and immunological phenotypes. Several of the top co-occurrence clusters appeared to be linked to parvovirus B19, influenza, CMV and Epstein-Barr virus, according to a later analysis. The presence/absence analyses assumed that sequencing depth was roughly uniform across donors, and that assumption may not be true. A further reported finding was that TCR beta sequences accurately predicted the HLA-A and HLA-B alleles for most subjects in the first cohort. Most TCR sequences were seen in very few donors, while some public TCRs were found in many individuals. Immune exposure information for the cohort was limited to CMV serostatus. An earlier analysis of 587 of the donors showed that most TCR beta V segments appeared in productive rearrangements either about 90% or about 30% of the time, which broadly matched IMGT annotations. A cluster of highly shared sequence variants was judged likely to represent a technical artifact of the sequencing pipeline. This cohort had only TCR beta chains sequenced, and the lack of alpha or paired-chain data limited which features could be detected. According to a later genetic analysis, donors in an Asian-associated ancestry cluster had fewer N-insertions in productive TCRs than the approximately 690-donor mean. The classifier was reported to diagnose cytomegalovirus status with high specificity and sensitivity in both the original cohort and the validation cohort. Assigning TCR associations to individual alleles was difficult when HLA alleles, especially DR and DQ, strongly co-occurred. Correlated functional status among segregating V segments might be attributable to linkage disequilibrium, but an unknown experimental factor could not be ruled out.

The cohort was made up of approximately 700 healthy bone marrow donors. Cohort members were all nominally healthy when sampled, although unrecorded immune exposures were likely present. The donor tested CMV seropositive and was one of the 289 seropositive cohort members. A peripheral blood sample was provided by each donor, and peripheral blood mononuclear cells were used for TCR beta sequencing. Genomic DNA was extracted from the blood cell samples with the Qiagen DNeasy Blood Extraction Kit. Library method: the immunoSEQ multiplex PCR assay. The multiplex PCR relied on a mix of 60 forward primers for TCR Vbeta segments and 13 reverse primers for TCR Jbeta segments. The CDR3 region of rearranged TCR beta genes was amplified from genomic DNA by a multiplex PCR assay. Amplified TCR beta libraries were sequenced as 87-base-pair reads on the Illumina HiSeq System. The original pipeline was this. A later analysis tallied roughly 78 million unique TCR beta chains across the 650 to 750 repertoires, and approximately 12 million of those chains were shared by two or more donors. A nearest-neighbor algorithm error-corrected the raw reads and collapsed the reads into unique sequences, merging closely related sequences to remove PCR and sequencing errors. To assign V, D and J gene segments, CDR3 sequences were aligned to IMGT reference sequences. For a sequence to be retained, a match of at least six nucleotides was required to both a V gene segment and a J gene segment. A rearrangement was called productive if the CDR3 had no stop codons and remained in frame with V and J, and every other rearrangement was called non-productive. CDR3 was defined by IMGT convention, running from the second conserved V-encoded cysteine to the conserved J-encoded phenylalanine. Sequences without an unambiguous match to a single V gene segment were excluded from the earlier analysis of a few hundred of the donors. In an earlier analysis of around 590 of the donors, a V segment was called functional when productive rearrangements were above 56.7%, and segregating when the standard deviation between donors exceeded 5%. To diagnose cytomegalovirus status from the catalog of TCR beta chain sequences, a statistical classification framework was built. In a later analysis, V and J genes were assigned by comparing TCR nucleotide sequences against IMGT/GENE-DB human TR gene sequences. In a later analysis, CDR3 sequences and most-parsimonious VDJ recombination scenarios were assigned using the TCRdist pipeline. A later analysis defined each TCR beta chain by its CDR3 amino acid sequence plus V-gene family, and excluded reads lacking a unique V-gene family. As a way to deal with suspected cross-contamination and a sequencing artifact, a later analysis dropped approximately 570 nucleotide sequences that were highly shared and had low generation probability. In a later analysis, a clonal expansion index for each public chain was calculated from normalized within-repertoire ranks of inferred template counts. A later analysis computed generation probabilities with a VDJ recombination model fitted to out-of-frame rearrangements, and checked the results against IGoR. Hypergeometric tests were used in a later analysis to score TCR-TCR, TCR-HLA and TCR-CMV co-occurrence, with a repertoire-size bias correction applied to the TCR pairs. False discovery rates were estimated in a later analysis by permuting HLA or CMV assignments 20 times. A later analysis grouped co-occurring TCRs with DBSCAN, adding TCRdist sequence similarity when clustering within HLA-allele-positive subsets. Repertoires with fewer than 30,000 or more than 120,000 public chains were left out of co-occurrence clustering, as were several repertoires with anomalous nucleotide sharing. This immuneACCESS table, as held by TCRdb, lists in-frame sequences with V and J called but not all clones. Of the missing ones, under half trace to an unresolved V gene in checked studies; the others have no known cause. From that table come the V and J calls and clone size; the DNA was used to work out D and trimming. The sample table holds 250,000 to 350,000 clones, of which 86% were seen once. The biggest ten clones account for roughly 4% of the sample.

The sequenced sample was PBMCs. This clonotype was obtained from a middle-aged man in good health and CMV-seropositive.

CDR3 reads: CASSLPTGLTEAFF. The DNA is as follows: TGTGCCAGCAGCTTGCCGACAGGGCTCACTGAAGCTTTCTTT. Here the chain combines TRBV5-4 and TRBJ1-1, with 7 bases aligning to TRBD1. The CDR3 covers 14 residues, taking in both the cysteine and the phenylalanine. The DNA shown is the 42-base CDR3, in frame from base 1. Relative to germline, V is missing 1 base and J is missing 4 bases, with 4 bases of the junction outside any gene match. CDR1 and CDR2, looked up from the germline V gene (reference sequence), are SGHNT and YYREEE.